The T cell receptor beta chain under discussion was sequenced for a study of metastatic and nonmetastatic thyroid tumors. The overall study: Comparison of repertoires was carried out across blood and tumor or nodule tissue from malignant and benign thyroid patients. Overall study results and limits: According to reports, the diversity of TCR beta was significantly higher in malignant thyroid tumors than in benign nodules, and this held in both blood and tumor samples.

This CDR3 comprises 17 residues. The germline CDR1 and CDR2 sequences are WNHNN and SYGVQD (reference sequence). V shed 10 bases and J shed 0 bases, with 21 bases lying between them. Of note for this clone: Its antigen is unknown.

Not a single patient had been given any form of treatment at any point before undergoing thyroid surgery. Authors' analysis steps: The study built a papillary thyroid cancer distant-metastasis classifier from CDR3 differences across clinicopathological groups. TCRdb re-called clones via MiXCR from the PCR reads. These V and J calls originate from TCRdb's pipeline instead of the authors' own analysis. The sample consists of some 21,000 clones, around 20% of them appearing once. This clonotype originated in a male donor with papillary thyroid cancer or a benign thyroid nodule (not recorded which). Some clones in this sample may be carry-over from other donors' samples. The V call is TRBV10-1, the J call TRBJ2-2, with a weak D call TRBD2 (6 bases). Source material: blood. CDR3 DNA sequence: TGCGCCACATCGAGGGGAGGACGCACAACGAACACCGGGGAGCTGTTTTTT. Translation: CATSRGGRTTNTGELFF.